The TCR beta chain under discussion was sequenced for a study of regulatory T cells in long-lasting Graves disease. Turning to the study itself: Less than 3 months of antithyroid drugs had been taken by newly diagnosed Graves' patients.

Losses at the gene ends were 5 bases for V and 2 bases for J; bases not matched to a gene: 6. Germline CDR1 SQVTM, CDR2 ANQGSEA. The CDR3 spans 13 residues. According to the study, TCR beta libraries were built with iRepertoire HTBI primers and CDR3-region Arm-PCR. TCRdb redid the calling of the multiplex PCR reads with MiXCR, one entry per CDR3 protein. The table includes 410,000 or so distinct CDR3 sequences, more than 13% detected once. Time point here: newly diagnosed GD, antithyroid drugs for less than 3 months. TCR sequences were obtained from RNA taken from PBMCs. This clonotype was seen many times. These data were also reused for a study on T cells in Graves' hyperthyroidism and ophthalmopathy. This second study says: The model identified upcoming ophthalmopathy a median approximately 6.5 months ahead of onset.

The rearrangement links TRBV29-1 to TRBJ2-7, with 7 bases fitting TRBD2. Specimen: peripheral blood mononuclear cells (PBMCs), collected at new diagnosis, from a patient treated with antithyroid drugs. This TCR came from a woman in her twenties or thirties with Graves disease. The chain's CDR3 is CSVLERGPYEQYF. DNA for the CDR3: TGCAGCGTTCTAGAGCGGGGACCCTACGAGCAGTACTTC.